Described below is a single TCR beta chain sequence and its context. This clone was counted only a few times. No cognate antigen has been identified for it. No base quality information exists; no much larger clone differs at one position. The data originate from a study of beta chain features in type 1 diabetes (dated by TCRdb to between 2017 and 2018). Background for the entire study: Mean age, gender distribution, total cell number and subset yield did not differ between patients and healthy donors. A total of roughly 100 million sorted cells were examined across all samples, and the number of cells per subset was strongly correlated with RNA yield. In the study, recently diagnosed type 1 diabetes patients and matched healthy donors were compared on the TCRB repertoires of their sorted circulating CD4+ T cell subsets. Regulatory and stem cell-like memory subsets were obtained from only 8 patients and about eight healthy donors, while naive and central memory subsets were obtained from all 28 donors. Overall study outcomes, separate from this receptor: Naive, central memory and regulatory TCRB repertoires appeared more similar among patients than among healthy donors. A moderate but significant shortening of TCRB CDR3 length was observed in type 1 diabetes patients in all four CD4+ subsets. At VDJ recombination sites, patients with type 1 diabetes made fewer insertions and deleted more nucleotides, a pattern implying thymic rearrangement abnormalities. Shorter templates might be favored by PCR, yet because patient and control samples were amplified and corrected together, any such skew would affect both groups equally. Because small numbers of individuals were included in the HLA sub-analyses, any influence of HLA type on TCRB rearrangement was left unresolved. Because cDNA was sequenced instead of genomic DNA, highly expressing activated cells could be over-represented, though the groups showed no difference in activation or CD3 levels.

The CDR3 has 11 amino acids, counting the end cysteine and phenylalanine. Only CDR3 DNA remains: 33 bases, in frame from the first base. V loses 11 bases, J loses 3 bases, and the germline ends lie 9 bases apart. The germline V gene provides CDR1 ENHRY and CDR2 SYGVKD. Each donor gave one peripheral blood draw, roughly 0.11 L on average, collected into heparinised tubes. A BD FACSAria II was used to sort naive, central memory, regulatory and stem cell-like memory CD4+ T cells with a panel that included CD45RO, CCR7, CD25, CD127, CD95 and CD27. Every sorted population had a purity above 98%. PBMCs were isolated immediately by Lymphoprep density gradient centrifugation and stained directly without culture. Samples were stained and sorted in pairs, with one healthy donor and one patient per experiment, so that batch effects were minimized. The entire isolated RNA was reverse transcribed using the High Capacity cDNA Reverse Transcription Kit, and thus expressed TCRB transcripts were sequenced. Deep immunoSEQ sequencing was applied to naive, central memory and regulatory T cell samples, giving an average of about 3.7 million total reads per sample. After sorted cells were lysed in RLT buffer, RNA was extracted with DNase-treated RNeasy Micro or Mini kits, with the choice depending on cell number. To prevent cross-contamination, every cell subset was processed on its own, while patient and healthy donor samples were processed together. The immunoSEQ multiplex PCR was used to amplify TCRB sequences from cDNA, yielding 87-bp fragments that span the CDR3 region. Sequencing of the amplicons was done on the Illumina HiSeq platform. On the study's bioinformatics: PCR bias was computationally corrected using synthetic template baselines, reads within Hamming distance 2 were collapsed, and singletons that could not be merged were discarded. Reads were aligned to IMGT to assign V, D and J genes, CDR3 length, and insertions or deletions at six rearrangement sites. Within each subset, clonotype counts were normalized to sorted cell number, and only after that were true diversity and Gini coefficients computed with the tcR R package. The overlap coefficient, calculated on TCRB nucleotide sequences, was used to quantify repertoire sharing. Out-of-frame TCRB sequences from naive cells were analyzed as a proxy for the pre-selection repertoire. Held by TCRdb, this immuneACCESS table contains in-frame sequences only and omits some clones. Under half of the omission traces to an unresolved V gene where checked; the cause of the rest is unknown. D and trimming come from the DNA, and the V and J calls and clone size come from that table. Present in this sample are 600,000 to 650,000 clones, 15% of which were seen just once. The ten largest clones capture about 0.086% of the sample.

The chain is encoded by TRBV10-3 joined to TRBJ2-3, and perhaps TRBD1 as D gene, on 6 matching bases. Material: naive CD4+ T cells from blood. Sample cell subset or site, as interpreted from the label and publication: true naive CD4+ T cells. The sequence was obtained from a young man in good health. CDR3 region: CAVTGTDTQYF. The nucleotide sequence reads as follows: TGTGCCGTAACAGGGACAGATACGCAGTATTTT.